One T cell receptor (beta chain) is described in this entry. What it binds is not known. No patient had autoimmune disease or received systemic immunosuppression. The V and J ends lost 2 bases and 1 base respectively, with 9 bases between them. Germline V CDR1 and CDR2: SGDLS, YYNGEE. The CDR3 loop spans 14 amino acids. This entry is derived from a study of OX40 agonist ivuxolimab in advanced cancers. Study in general: Ivuxolimab, which patients received intravenously every 2 weeks, was dosed at 0.01 to 10 mg/kg. Study findings and constraints: Clones of CD4+ and CD8+ blood T cells grew by week 6 at doses of 0.1 to 3.0 mg/kg. Averaged across samples, CD8+ T cells carried more expanded clones than CD4+ did.

The method was immunoSEQ multiplex PCR; TCRdb's version includes in-frame clones alone and lacks a portion of them. The table records about 55,000 clones, 70% to 90% of them present only once. The receptor was derived from an adult with an advanced solid tumor such as melanoma, head and neck, liver or kidney cancer. The V and J genes are TRBV9 and TRBJ1-1; perhaps TRBD1 as D (6 bases). Source: CD4+ or CD8+ T cells sorted from blood, taken in a trial of the OX40 agonist ivuxolimab. CDR3 coding DNA: TGTGCCAGCAGCGTTGGGGGCACGAACACTGAAGCTTTCTTT. As protein: CASSVGGTNTEAFF. Using reference TRBV9 and TRBJ1-1 for the parts outside the CDR3, the full variable domain is DSGVTQTPKHLITATGQRVTLRCSPRSGDLSVYWYQQSLDQGLQFLIQYYNGEERAKGNILERFSAQQFPDLHSELNLSSLELGDSALYFCASSVGGTNTEAFFGQGTRLTVV.